This T cell receptor (beta chain) derives from a study of cytomegalovirus exposure and HLA in healthy donors. Across the whole study: Genotyping showed around 81% of a few hundred donors falling in the Caucasian-associated ancestry cluster.

V shed 10 bases, J shed 6 bases, and the junction held 10 bases outside the gene matches. The CDR3 covers 13 residues. The germline CDR1 and CDR2 sequences are SGHNT and YYREEE (reference sequence). General study results and limits: The likely origin of a cluster of highly shared sequence variants was a sequencing artifact. Cytomegalovirus-associated TCR beta chains were listed, numbering approximately 150.

Primers: 60 Vbeta forward and 13 Jbeta reverse. Repertoires were generated with immunoSEQ multiplex PCR, while TCRdb's copy carries only in-frame clones and drops some. The sample consists of about 170,000 clones, 85% of them appearing once. Sampled while nominally healthy, donors likely had unrecorded immune exposures. As to this clone: The antigen remains undetermined.

Sequencing was done on a sample of PBMCs. The TCR comes from a boy younger than 10 in good health and CMV-seronegative. The chain carries TRBV5-4 and TRBJ2-3; 8 bases align to TRBD2. CDR3 DNA: TGTGCCGATACTAGCGGAACGATGGATACGCAGTATTTT. Encoded protein: CADTSGTMDTQYF.